These 30 T cell receptor beta chains came from one sample sequenced in a study of OX40 agonist ivuxolimab in advanced cancers. The assay was immunoSEQ multiplex PCR, and TCRdb's table has in-frame clones only and misses some. This sample has 60,000 to 65,000 clones, with roughly 80% found just once. This sample comprised CD4+ or CD8+ T cells sorted from blood, obtained in a trial of the OX40 agonist ivuxolimab. These receptors came from an adult with an advanced solid tumor such as melanoma, head and neck, liver or kidney cancer.

In its sample, this clone was seen a few times. The chain recombines TRBV7-2 with TRBJ1-2; TRBD1 matches at 10 bases. V shed 7 bases, J shed 2 bases, and the junction held 4 bases outside the gene matches. The germline CDR1 and CDR2 sequences are SGHTA and FQGNSA. The CDR3 has 14 residues. The CDR3: CASTRGQGNYGYTF. The CDR3 coding sequence is TGTGCCAGCACCCGGGGACAGGGGAACTATGGCTACACCTTC.

The chain couples TRBV7-9 to TRBJ1-4, with D uncertain. V was clipped by 5 bases and J by 10 bases, with 11 bases between them. This CDR3 is built from 12 residues. CDR1 is SEHNR, CDR2 FQNEAQ, per germline (reference sequence). The CDR3 sequence: CASSRENGKLFF. The DNA of the CDR3 is TGTGCCAGCAGCCGAGAGAACGGAAAACTGTTTTTT.

This chain joins TRBV21-1 and TRBJ2-7; the table's TRBD2 call for D was not verified on the DNA. TRBV21-1 has pseudogene status. The CDR3 spans 16 residues. CDR3 amino acids: CASSKGETSITYEQYF. CDR3 sequence (DNA): TGTGCCAGCAGCAAAGGGGAGACTAGCATCACCTACGAGCAGTACTTC.

The rearrangement uses TRBV5-8 and TRBJ2-7, with unresolved D. This CDR3 is built from 13 residues. Trimming removed 4 bases from V and 0 bases from J, with 8 bases in between. Germline V gene sequence: CDR1 SGHTS, CDR2 YDEGEE. The CDR3 nucleotides read TGTGCCAGCAGCCGGACCGTCTCCTACGAGCAGTACTTC. It yields the protein CASSRTVSYEQYF.

The chain has TRBV9 and TRBJ2-5; no clear D gene. CDR1 and CDR2 (germline): SGDLS, YYNGEE. Trimming took 0 bases from V and 3 from J, leaving 6 bases between them. The CDR3 is 13 amino acids. CDR3 bases: TGTGCCAGCAGCGTAGCACTTGAAGAGACCCAGTACTTC. It specifies CASSVALEETQYF.

A word on this clone: Distinct nucleotide sequences in the sample also encode this CDR3. CDR3 sequence (DNA): TGCGCCAGCAGCCCCGGACTAGCGGGATCTAATGAGCAGTTCTTC. Amino acids: CASSPGLAGSNEQFF. This chain uses TRBV5-1 with TRBJ2-1, with 12 positions matching TRBD2. The CDR3 loop spans 15 amino acids. Germline values: CDR1 SGHRS, CDR2 YFSETQ. Losses at the gene ends were 4 bases for V and 7 bases for J; bases not matched to a gene: 6.

The chain uses TRBV5-4 and TRBJ2-1; D gene uncertain. Trimming pared 2 bases from V and 5 bases from J, leaving 14 bases between. Per the germline V gene, CDR1 is SGHNT and CDR2 is YYREEE (reference sequence). CDR3 length: 15 residues. CDR3 nucleotide sequence: TGTGCCAGCAGCTTCTATTCCGCCCGGAACAATGAGCAGTTCTTC. As protein: CASSFYSARNNEQFF.

V gene TRBV20-1 combines with J gene TRBJ1-2; D is possibly TRBD1 (6 bases). Trimming took 1 base from V and 6 from J, leaving 6 bases between them. The CDR3 has 11 residues. From germline, CDR1 is DFQATT and CDR2 SNEGSKA (reference sequence). The CDR3 DNA follows: TGCAGTGCTAGAGGGGGGCATGGCTACACCTTC. Its protein is CSARGGHGYTF.

V and J are TRBV7-2 and TRBJ2-3, with D unresolved. V lost 1 base, J lost 1 base, and 15 bases lay in between. This CDR3 spans 17 amino acids. The V gene's germline CDR1 is SGHTA and CDR2 FQGNSA. CDR3 residues: CASSLGLEPIRTDTQYF. The CDR3 DNA is TGTGCCAGCAGCTTAGGGTTGGAGCCGATTCGCACAGATACGCAGTATTTT.

V usage is TRBV30 and J usage is TRBJ2-5, with 12 bases fitting TRBD2. Trimming removed 2 bases from V and 5 bases from J; junction bases left unmatched: 3. The CDR3 has 14 amino acids. Germline V gene data show CDR1 as GTSNPN and CDR2 as SVGIG (reference sequence). The CDR3 is CAWSLLAGGETQYF. DNA of the CDR3: TGTGCCTGGAGTCTACTAGCGGGAGGCGAGACCCAGTACTTC.

This chain links TRBV7-6 with TRBJ2-2; TRBD2 matches 10 bases. The V gene's germline CDR1 is SGHVS and CDR2 FNYEAQ. V lost 2 bases and J lost 7; bases outside the gene matches: 10. CDR3 length: 17 amino acids. The CDR3 region has the DNA TGTGCCAGCAGCTTAACAGCGGGAGGGCTTCCGGTCGGGGAGCTGTTTTTT. It is translated as CASSLTAGGLPVGELFF.

The genes are TRBV5-1 and TRBJ1-2; TRBD1 agrees at 7 bases. The ends lost 7 bases at V and 0 bases at J; junction bases unmatched: 6. The germline V gene encodes CDR1 SGHRS and CDR2 YFSETQ. The CDR3 extends over 14 amino acids. CDR3 sequence (DNA): TGCGCCAGCGGCCCCGGGACAGCTAACTATGGCTACACCTTC. It encodes CASGPGTANYGYTF.

The V call is TRBV6-5, the J call TRBJ1-5; tentative D call: TRBD1 (5 bases). The CDR3 consists of 15 residues. Germline loops: CDR1 MNHEY, CDR2 SVGAGI. V was shortened by 4 bases and J by 6 bases, with 16 bases between the two germline ends. The DNA for the CDR3 is TGTGCCAGCAGTTTTAGGGGAGACGGGTTTCAGCCCCAGCATTTT. It is translated as CASSFRGDGFQPQHF.

The chain is built from TRBV5-1 and TRBJ2-5; D ambiguous. Germline V gene sequence: CDR1 SGHRS, CDR2 YFSETQ. The CDR3 runs to 14 residues. V lost 0 bases and J 4 bases, leaving 10 bases between the germline ends. The CDR3 loop reads CASSLVTFGETQYF. As DNA, the CDR3 is TGCGCCAGCAGCTTGGTGACTTTTGGAGAGACCCAGTACTTC.

The J gene is TRBJ2-6, the V gene TRBV7-2, with 12 positions matching TRBD1. Germline-derived CDR1 and CDR2 are SGHTA and FQGNSA. The V and J ends lost 5 bases and 11 bases, in that order; junction bases with no gene match: 7. The CDR3 runs 15 residues. The CDR3 region has the DNA TGTGCCAGCAGCCCCTGGGGGACAGGGGGCGACGTCCTGACTTTC. This sequence encodes CASSPWGTGGDVLTF.

The chain links TRBV6-6 to TRBJ2-2; D unresolved. Trimming took 2 bases from V and 3 from J, leaving 10 bases between them. Germline CDR1 reads MNHNY; CDR2 reads SVGAGI (reference sequence). This CDR3 contains 15 residues. This CDR3 is CASSYGVGDTGELFF. The CDR3 nucleotides read TGTGCCAGCAGTTACGGAGTTGGGGACACCGGGGAGCTGTTTTTT.

The chain couples TRBV6-4 to TRBJ2-2, with a possible D match to TRBD1 (5 bases). CDR3 size: 14 residues. The germline gives CDR1 MRHNA, CDR2 SNTAGT. The V end was cut by 4 bases, the J end by 6 bases, with 12 bases between. The CDR3 here is CASSARRAAGELFF. The CDR3 nucleotides read TGTGCCAGCAGTGCTCGCAGGGCCGCCGGGGAGCTGTTTTTT.

This rearrangement joins TRBV20-1 to TRBJ1-1; D unclear. Germline CDR1 DFQATT, CDR2 SNEGSKA (reference sequence). This CDR3 comprises 11 residues. V was cut by 6 bases and J by 5 bases, with 10 bases left in between. The CDR3 reads CSAAVGTEAFF. CDR3 in DNA: TGCAGTGCGGCCGTCGGGACTGAAGCTTTCTTT.

The gene calls are TRBV18 and TRBJ1-1; no reliable D call. Per the germline V gene, CDR1 is KGHSH and CDR2 is LQKENI. V lost 3 bases, J lost 3 bases, and 14 bases lay in between. This CDR3 is 15 amino acids long. DNA of the CDR3: TGTGCCAGCTCACCTGCCGTGGGGTTCGACACTGAAGCTTTCTTT. It is translated as CASSPAVGFDTEAFF.

Written as DNA, the CDR3 is TGTGCCAGCACCTCAGGGGGCTCTGGAAACACCATATATTTT. This translates into CASTSGGSGNTIYF. The chain recombines TRBV6-5 with TRBJ1-3; 7 bases map to TRBD1. With 7 bases clipped from V and 0 bases from J, the junction kept 3 bases outside the gene matches. This CDR3 is built from 14 residues. The germline CDR1 and CDR2 sequences are MNHEY and SVGAGI.

The chain uses TRBV5-1 and TRBJ2-5, with 8 bases lining up with TRBD1. V shed 4 bases, J shed 1 base, and the junction held 6 bases outside the gene matches. This CDR3 is 15 amino acids long. The germline CDR1 and CDR2 sequences are SGHRS and YFSETQ. The CDR3 DNA reads TGCGCCAGCAGCCCTGGACAGGGCGGCCAAGAGACCCAGTACTTC. Protein product: CASSPGQGGQETQYF.

This clone came up once. This chain uses TRBV5-1 with TRBJ2-3; D is perhaps TRBD1 or TRBD2 (5 bases each). CDR3 length equals 16 residues. Germline lookup yields CDR1 SGHRS and CDR2 YFSETQ. V was pared by 2 bases and J by 0 bases, with 13 bases between. The CDR3 nucleotides are TGCGCCAGCAGCTTCCTTGGTGGGGGAAGCACAGATACGCAGTATTTT. It is translated as CASSFLGGGSTDTQYF.

This clone was counted once. V is TRBV7-9 and J is TRBJ1-2; 8 bases are shared with TRBD1. J lost 6 bases, V lost 2 bases, and 8 bases had no gene match. This CDR3 has 15 amino acids. Germline V gene data show CDR1 as SEHNR and CDR2 as FQNEAQ (reference sequence). The CDR3 protein is CASSLQGARYNGYTF. The CDR3 nucleotides are TGTGCCAGCAGCTTACAGGGGGCGCGGTATAATGGCTACACCTTC.

The V and J genes are TRBV27 and TRBJ1-1, with 9 bases that match TRBD1. Germline CDR1 and CDR2: MNHEY and SMNVEV (reference sequence). The CDR3 totals 15 residues. With V trimmed by 6 bases and J by 0 bases, 5 bases remained unmatched. The CDR3 loop is CASSWDRAMNTEAFF. The CDR3 DNA reads TGTGCCAGCAGCTGGGACAGGGCCATGAACACTGAAGCTTTCTTT.

CDR3 in DNA: TGTGCCAGCAGCTTAGTCGCCAAGAACACTGAAGCTTTCTTT. Protein: CASSLVAKNTEAFF. This rearrangement joins TRBV11-3 to TRBJ1-1; D remains ambiguous. The CDR3 loop spans 14 amino acids. The germline V gene has CDR1 SGHNT and CDR2 YENEEA. The ends were cut back, 1 base at V and 1 base at J, with 7 bases in the middle. Full variable domain (rest looked up from reference TRBV11-3 and TRBJ1-1): EAGVVQSPRYKIIEKKQPVAFWCNPISGHNTLYWYLQNLGQGPELLIRYENEEAVDDSQLPKDRFSAERLKGVDSTLKIQPAELGDSAVYLCASSLVAKNTEAFFGQGTRLTVV.

The chain combines TRBV7-8 with TRBJ2-6, with unresolved D. Germline V gives CDR1 SGHVS, CDR2 FQNEAQ. V was cut by 1 base and J by 5 bases, with 3 bases left in between. This CDR3 is built from 13 residues. CDR3 nucleotide sequence: TGTGCCAGCAGCTTAGTGAGGGCCAACGTCCTGACTTTC. Its protein is CASSLVRANVLTF.

This clone appeared once. V usage is TRBV27 and J usage is TRBJ2-3; D might be TRBD2 (6 bases). V gave up 7 bases and J gave up 2 bases, with 10 bases separating them. The CDR3 extends over 13 amino acids. Looked up from germline, CDR1 is MNHEY and CDR2 is SMNVEV (reference sequence). The CDR3 DNA sequence: TGTGCCAGCACCGTAGCGGCCACAGATACGCAGTATTTT. Its protein is CASTVAATDTQYF.

The chain carries TRBV9 and TRBJ2-5; D perhaps matches TRBD2 (6 bases). CDR1 and CDR2 (germline): SGDLS, YYNGEE. Between the trimmed V and J ends, which lost 0 bases and 5 bases, there was a span of 17 bases. The CDR3 consists of 16 residues. The chain's CDR3 is CASSVAPGAGGETQYF. As DNA, the CDR3 is TGTGCCAGCAGCGTAGCGCCGGGAGCTGGAGGGGAGACCCAGTACTTC.

This clone was observed once. V gene TRBV2 combines with J gene TRBJ1-5; D not certain. This CDR3 spans 15 amino acids. With 8 bases removed from V and 4 bases from J, the gap between germline ends came to 18 bases. Germline CDR1 is SNHLY and CDR2 is FYNNEI. The CDR3 DNA reads TGTGCCAGCTTTGGTGAGAGGGTGGAAAATCAGCCCCAGCATTTT. Translated: CASFGERVENQPQHF.

The chain combines TRBV9 with TRBJ2-1, with D tentatively TRBD2 (5 bases). The germline V gene has CDR1 SGDLS and CDR2 YYNGEE. V lost 1 base and J 9 bases, leaving 17 bases between the germline ends. The CDR3 spans 15 residues. In DNA form, the CDR3 reads TGTGCCAGCAGCGTACGAGCGGCTCTCGGTAGTGAGCAGTTCTTC. It yields the protein CASSVRAALGSEQFF.